This entry concerns a single TCR beta chain. Its target is not known. This sample was included in a study of T cell repertoires in cytomegalovirus infection. Background on the study: Researchers turned to recently identified HLA-C-restricted CMV epitopes as well as well-studied HLA-B-restricted ones. In public TCR beta signatures, there were indications of both CMV infection and matching HLA type. Notes on the study in general: There were carriers of CMV plus the relevant HLA, and cumulative public TCR beta family frequency identified them. What dominated the ex vivo response were HLA-C-restricted CMV-specific TCR beta clonotypes.

The germline V and J ends were trimmed by 7 bases and 1 base, with 14 bases remaining between them. The CDR3 runs 14 residues. The germline V gene has CDR1 MNHNY and CDR2 SVGAGI (reference sequence). Each CDR3 protein gets one entry after TCRdb re-called the reads with MiXCR. The data hold approximately 470,000 distinct CDR3 sequences, with roughly 46% observed a single time. Sequenced material: cultured PBMCs, taken from culture after CMV antigen stimulation. The chain links TRBV6-6 to TRBJ2-7; D call uncertain. This TCR was sampled from a human donor in good health (CMV status not recorded). Some clones in this sample may be carry-over from other donors' samples. As DNA, the CDR3 is TGTGCCAGCACCCACCTTTGGGGTTCCTACGAGCAGTACTTC. As protein: CASTHLWGSYEQYF.